This entry is about one TCR beta chain. These data originate in a study of blood T cell repertoires in COVID-19. Across the whole study: Some COVID-19 samples were acute and others convalescent; all came from the United States, Italy and Spain. PBMCs, B-cell-depleted T cells, or T cells provided the cDNA or gDNA that made up the material.

The CDR3 covers 16 residues. J gave up 3 bases and V 2 bases, and 7 bases lay outside the gene matches. The germline V gene encodes CDR1 SGHRS and CDR2 YFSETQ. Per the study methods: Using reference gene primer amplification, nucleated cell counts were estimated. Clones were read by immunoSEQ multiplex PCR, and TCRdb kept only the in-frame ones, dropping some. V and J calls and clone size come straight from that table; D and trimming were deduced from the DNA. There are some 260,000 clones in the sample; 70% to 80% occur only once, and approximately 3.2% lies in the top ten. The origin of this receptor is a woman aged 80 or over with acute or convalescent COVID-19. The rearrangement joins TRBV5-1 to TRBJ2-2; TRBD2 matches 7 bases. Sequenced material: peripheral blood. The CDR3 reads CASSFGAGVDTGELFF. The CDR3 DNA is TGCGCCAGCAGCTTCGGGGCGGGGGTGGACACCGGGGAGCTGTTTTTT.